These 25 T cell receptor beta chains were sequenced from one sample in a study of blood T cell repertoires in COVID-19. Measured with immunoSEQ multiplex PCR; TCRdb has only the in-frame clones, and not every one. The sample holds about 150,000 clones, 85% to 90% seen once. Material: peripheral blood. All receptors come from a woman between 40 and 55 years old with acute or convalescent COVID-19.

This clone was picked up one time. The chain couples TRBV27 to TRBJ2-1; D unclear. Trimming pared 1 base from V and 7 bases from J, leaving 11 bases between. The CDR3 is 14 residues long. Germline V gene lookup returns CDR1 MNHEY and CDR2 SMNVEV (reference sequence). CDR3 residues: CASSLLASRNEQFF. The CDR3 coding sequence is TGTGCCAGCAGTTTATTAGCTAGTAGGAATGAGCAGTTCTTC.

The rearrangement joins TRBV11-2 to TRBJ1-5; a possible D gene is TRBD1 (6 bases). With 1 base removed from V and 0 bases from J, the gap between germline ends came to 10 bases. Germline CDR1 reads SGHAT; CDR2 reads FQNNGV. This CDR3 comprises 16 residues. The CDR3 protein is CASSLGTEYSNQPQHF. In nucleotides, the CDR3 is TGTGCCAGCAGCTTAGGGACAGAATATAGCAATCAGCCCCAGCATTTT.

This rearrangement joins TRBV11-2 to TRBJ1-6, with TRBD1 matching 9 bases. Trimming removed 10 bases from V and 7 bases from J; junction bases left unmatched: 14. Germline CDR1 is SGHAT and CDR2 is FQNNGV. The CDR3 contains 16 residues. The CDR3 DNA reads TGTGCCACCAGGACAGGGGAGTTAGGCTGGAATTCACCCCTCCACTTT. Translating it yields CATRTGELGWNSPLHF.

The V call is TRBV11-2, the J call TRBJ2-7; 7 nucleotides match TRBD1. The CDR3 runs to 16 residues. Germline V gene data show CDR1 as SGHAT and CDR2 as FQNNGV. The V segment lost 5 bases and the J segment 4 bases; nucleotides outside the gene matches: 14. The CDR3 here is CASSDQPTGVRYEQYF. The DNA for the CDR3 is TGTGCCAGCAGCGACCAACCAACAGGGGTTCGGTACGAGCAGTACTTC.

V usage is TRBV6-2 or TRBV6-3 and J usage is TRBJ2-1; possibly TRBD1 for D (5 bases). The germline V and J ends were trimmed by 5 bases and 3 bases, with 17 bases remaining between them. Looked up from germline, CDR1 is MNHEY and CDR2 is SVGEGT. This CDR3 comprises 16 residues. The CDR3 sequence is CASSTIQAPLYNEQFF. CDR3 nucleotide sequence: TGTGCCAGCAGTACCATACAGGCCCCCCTCTACAATGAGCAGTTCTTC.

The J gene is TRBJ2-6, the V gene TRBV6-6, with 10 bases identical to TRBD1. Germline CDR1 reads MNHNY; CDR2 reads SVGAGI (reference sequence). The CDR3 runs 23 residues. The J segment lost 0 bases and the V segment lost 5 bases, leaving 22 bases of the junction unmatched. The CDR3 here is CASSPVGTGVRLIGPSGANVLTF. In DNA form, the CDR3 reads TGTGCCAGCAGTCCCGTGGGGACAGGGGTACGCCTTATCGGGCCCTCTGGGGCCAACGTCCTGACTTTC.

The V and J genes are TRBV28 and TRBJ1-5, with 7 bases matching TRBD1. With V trimmed by 6 bases and J by 5 bases, 7 bases remained unmatched. This CDR3 contains 14 residues. Germline lookup yields CDR1 MDHEN and CDR2 SYDVKM. CDR3 nucleotide sequence: TGTGCCAGCAGCACACAAAGGGGGCATCAGCCCCAGCATTTT. As protein: CASSTQRGHQPQHF.

This chain uses TRBV5-6 with TRBJ2-3; 9 bases fit TRBD2. There are 16 residues in the CDR3. J was trimmed by 5 bases and V by 2 bases; bases with no gene match: 9. The germline V gene has CDR1 SGHDT and CDR2 YYEEEE. This chain's CDR3 is CASSFLSSGVGDTQYF. The DNA of the CDR3 is TGTGCCAGCAGCTTTCTCTCTAGCGGGGTTGGAGATACGCAGTATTTT.

The gene calls are TRBV25-1 and TRBJ1-6; 7 nucleotides align to TRBD1. V gave up 6 bases and J gave up 7 bases; unmatched junction bases: 6. In germline, CDR1 is MGHDK, CDR2 SYGVNS. This CDR3 has 14 amino acids. DNA of the CDR3: TGTGCCAGCAGGAGCACAGGGGAAAATTCACCCCTCCACTTT. Translated: CASRSTGENSPLHF.

The chain joins TRBV19 to TRBJ2-1; perhaps TRBD2 as D (6 bases). The CDR3 loop spans 16 amino acids. Germline V gives CDR1 LNHDA, CDR2 SQIVND (reference sequence). V was trimmed by 1 base and J by 2 bases, leaving 12 bases between them. The CDR3 DNA reads TGTGCCAGTAGTATAGTTGGCGGGGTCGCCTACAATGAGCAGTTCTTC. Protein sequence: CASSIVGGVAYNEQFF.

This chain joins TRBV24-1 and TRBJ2-2, with 15 bases lining up with TRBD2. The CDR3 contains 21 residues. V gave up 4 bases and J gave up 7 bases; unmatched junction bases: 18. The germline V gene encodes CDR1 KGHDR and CDR2 SFDVKD. DNA of the CDR3: TGTGCCACCAGTGAAGGAGTCGGGACTAGCGGGAGGACCCGCAAGGGCGGGGAGCTGTTTTTT. Translated, it gives CATSEGVGTSGRTRKGGELFF.

In this sample, this clone turned up once. The CDR3 loop is CSVEDYSGLDTEAFF. The DNA for the CDR3 is TGCAGCGTTGAAGATTACTCAGGGTTAGATACTGAAGCTTTCTTT. The rearrangement links TRBV29-1 to TRBJ1-1; D might be TRBD1 (5 bases). The CDR3 is made up of 15 amino acids. Germline V gene lookup returns CDR1 SQVTM and CDR2 ANQGSEA. Between the trimmed V and J ends, which lost 0 bases and 5 bases, there was a span of 16 bases.

The CDR3 here is CASSSSDRVSEAFF. The CDR3 DNA reads as TGTGCCAGCAGCTCGTCGGACAGGGTGTCTGAAGCTTTCTTT. This rearrangement joins TRBV21-1 to TRBJ1-1; the table calls TRBD1, which could not be checked here. TRBV21-1 is a pseudogene. The CDR3 spans 14 residues.

This sequence joins TRBV5-1 and TRBJ2-7; 12 bases align to TRBD2. From germline, CDR1 is SGHRS and CDR2 YFSETQ. Trimming removed 4 bases from V and 5 bases from J; junction bases left unmatched: 10. The CDR3 consists of 16 residues. CDR3 bases: TGCGCCAGCAGCCCCGGACTAGCGGGATTTACCCACGAGCAGTACTTC. The encoded protein is CASSPGLAGFTHEQYF.

CDR3 sequence (DNA): TGTGCCAGCAGCCAACTGGCAGGGAGCAATCAGCCCCAGCATTTT. Protein: CASSQLAGSNQPQHF. The rearrangement links TRBV3-1 (or the pseudogene TRBV3-2) to TRBJ1-5, with TRBD1 as a possible D gene (5 bases). Trimming stripped 2 bases from V and 1 base from J, with 9 bases between. This CDR3 has 15 amino acids. CDR1 and CDR2 from the germline V gene are LGHDT and YNNKEL (reference sequence).

This sequence joins TRBV7-2 and TRBJ2-7; D possibly corresponds to TRBD1 (5 bases). This CDR3 comprises 16 residues. V was clipped by 0 bases and J by 3 bases, with 15 bases between them. CDR1 SGHTA and CDR2 FQGNSA come from the germline V gene. DNA for the CDR3: TGTGCCAGCAGCTTAGCCATTGAAGGGGTGGACTACGAGCAGTACTTC. Translated, it gives CASSLAIEGVDYEQYF.

The genes are TRBV9 and TRBJ1-6; 8 bases map to TRBD1. The V segment lost 0 bases and the J segment 9 bases; nucleotides outside the gene matches: 5. CDR1 is SGDLS, CDR2 YYNGEE, per germline. This CDR3 has 15 residues. The chain's CDR3 is CASSVGAGGSSPLHF. As DNA, the CDR3 is TGTGCCAGCAGCGTAGGGGCAGGGGGCTCTTCACCCCTCCACTTT.

This chain joins TRBV19 and TRBJ1-5; TRBD1 matches 7 bases. Germline V lookup: CDR1 LNHDA, CDR2 SQIVND (reference sequence). This CDR3 spans 15 amino acids. V gave up 6 bases and J gave up 7 bases; unmatched junction bases: 12. This CDR3 reads CASSNDRADGQPQHF. CDR3 nucleotides: TGTGCCAGTAGCAACGACAGGGCGGATGGGCAGCCCCAGCATTTT.

The chain is built from TRBV25-1 and TRBJ1-4; 8 nucleotides align to TRBD1. Germline trimming cut 8 bases from V and 8 bases from J; bases unmatched to any gene: 7. Germline V gives CDR1 MGHDK, CDR2 SYGVNS. The CDR3 extends over 13 amino acids. CDR3 residues: CASGNRGLEKLFF. CDR3 bases: TGTGCCAGCGGGAACAGGGGGTTGGAAAAACTGTTTTTT.

V usage is TRBV27 and J usage is TRBJ1-1; 8 nucleotides agree with TRBD1. From germline, CDR1 is MNHEY and CDR2 SMNVEV (reference sequence). The J segment lost 7 bases and the V segment lost 6 bases, leaving 10 bases of the junction unmatched. The CDR3 is 14 amino acids. CDR3 sequence reads: CASRDRATYDEAFF. In nucleotides, the CDR3 is TGTGCCAGCAGGGACAGGGCGACGTATGATGAAGCTTTCTTT.

V usage is TRBV7-3 and J usage is TRBJ1-2, with 8 bases aligning to TRBD1. Trimming removed 1 base from V and 7 bases from J; junction bases left unmatched: 2. Looked up from germline, CDR1 is SGHTA and CDR2 is FQGTGA. The CDR3 extends over 13 amino acids. As DNA, the CDR3 is TGTGCCAGCAGCTTAAGGGACAGGCGTGGCTACACCTTC. Translated: CASSLRDRRGYTF.

This chain links TRBV9 with TRBJ1-2; 8 bases fit TRBD1. The CDR3 covers 15 residues. Germline V gene lookup returns CDR1 SGDLS and CDR2 YYNGEE. The V and J ends lost 4 bases and 6 bases, in that order; junction bases with no gene match: 11. CDR3 in DNA: TGTGCCAGCAGCTCACGTTTGGACAGGGTAGATGGCTACACCTTC. Translating it yields CASSSRLDRVDGYTF.

The V and J genes are TRBV5-4 and TRBJ2-1, with D maybe TRBD1 (6 bases). With 4 bases removed from V and 4 bases from J, the gap between germline ends came to 12 bases. Germline V gene sequence: CDR1 SGHNT, CDR2 YYREEE (reference sequence). The CDR3 length is 14 residues. CDR3 nucleotide sequence: TGTGCCAGCAGCCGACAGGACACGTACAATGAGCAGTTCTTC. Amino acid sequence: CASSRQDTYNEQFF.

This chain uses TRBV30 with TRBJ2-7; a possible D gene is TRBD1 (5 bases). Germline V gene data show CDR1 as GTSNPN and CDR2 as SVGIG (reference sequence). The CDR3 has 13 amino acids. V was shortened by 4 bases and J by 7 bases, with 17 bases between the two germline ends. CDR3 protein: CAWTGILRGEQYF. CDR3 in DNA: TGTGCCTGGACAGGAATCCTTAGGGGTGAGCAGTACTTC. Full variable domain (outside the CDR3, taken from reference TRBV30 and TRBJ2-7): SQTIHQWPATLVQPVGSPLSLECTVEGTSNPNLYWYRQAAGRGLQLLFYSVGIGQISSEVPQNLSASRPQDRQFILSSKKLLLSDSGFYLCAWTGILRGEQYFGPGTRLTVT.

This chain links TRBV3-1 (or the pseudogene TRBV3-2) with TRBJ2-3; TRBD2 matches 10 bases. The CDR3 consists of 18 residues. Losses at the gene ends were 0 bases for V and 2 bases for J; bases not matched to a gene: 8. Germline V gives CDR1 LGHDT, CDR2 YNNKEL (reference sequence). The CDR3 DNA reads as TGTGCCAGCAGCCAAGATAATCCCCTAGCGGGAGTCACAGATACGCAGTATTTT. Translating it yields CASSQDNPLAGVTDTQYF.